Listed here are 15 T cell receptor beta chains from one sample, sequenced in a study of shared clonotypes between healthy human individuals (dated by TCRdb to 2020 to 2021). Receptors were amplified or captured by the immunoSEQ multiplex PCR assay. The clones in this table, taken by TCRdb from immuneACCESS, are in-frame only. Not every clone is retained; where verified, under half of the shortfall comes from an unresolved V gene, and the cause of the rest is unknown. Here the sample has 2 million to 2.5 million clones; about 95% occur a single time. The top ten constitute about 1.1% of the sample. CD8 naive samples consisted of CD45RO-negative cells that were positively selected for CCR7, yielding a CD45RA+CCR7+ population without TemRA cells. Sequenced input: naive CD8+ T cells sorted from blood. This sample's cell subset or site label indicates: CD45RA+CCR7+. The receptors were sampled from a man younger than 35 in good health.

The gene calls are TRBV5-1 and TRBJ2-3; 7 bases match TRBD1. This CDR3 contains 16 residues. J was trimmed by 4 bases and V by 0 bases; bases with no gene match: 8. Germline V gene data show CDR1 as SGHRS and CDR2 as YFSETQ. CDR3 coding DNA: TGCGCCAGCAGCTTGGAGGCAGGGGGTTTTGCAGATACGCAGTATTTT. Translation: CASSLEAGGFADTQYF. The whole variable domain, remainder taken from reference TRBV5-1 and TRBJ2-3, is KAGVTQTPRYLIKTRGQQVTLSCSPISGHRSVSWYQQTPGQGLQFLFEYFSETQRNKGNFPGRFSGRQFSNSRSEMNVSTLELGDSALYLCASSLEAGGFADTQYFGPGTRLTVL.

V gene TRBV6-1 combines with J gene TRBJ2-7; no firm D call. With 1 base removed from V and 5 bases from J, the gap between germline ends came to 9 bases. Germline CDR1 is MNHNS and CDR2 is SASEGT. The CDR3 loop spans 13 amino acids. The CDR3 DNA is TGTGCCAGCAGTGAAGGTCTGGGGAACGAGCAGTACTTC. Translation: CASSEGLGNEQYF.

This chain uses TRBV2 with TRBJ2-1; no clear D gene. CDR1 is SNHLY and CDR2 is FYNNEI in the germline V gene. The CDR3 is 12 residues long. Trimming cost V 6 bases and J 12 bases, with 15 bases left between them. DNA for the CDR3: TGTGCCAGCAGAGGTCGCCTCCCCGGGCAGTTCTTC. Translation: CASRGRLPGQFF. Combining the CDR3 with reference TRBV2 and TRBJ2-1 gives the whole variable domain EPEVTQTPSHQVTQMGQEVILRCVPISNHLYFYWYRQILGQKVEFLVSFYNNEISEKSEIFDDQFSVERPDGSNFTLKIRSTKLEDSAMYFCASRGRLPGQFFGPGTRLTVL.

The rearrangement uses TRBV6-1 and TRBJ2-3, with 11 nucleotides matching TRBD2. The CDR3 runs to 16 residues. Germline V lookup: CDR1 MNHNS, CDR2 SASEGT. V lost 0 bases to trimming and J lost 5 bases; unmatched junction nucleotides: 4. The CDR3 sequence is CASSEAIAGGQDTQYF. Written as DNA, the CDR3 is TGTGCCAGCAGTGAAGCCATAGCGGGGGGGCAAGATACGCAGTATTTT.

Comment on this clone: At one end, the junction sequence differs from germline, possibly due to a read error. This chain connects TRBV10-3 to TRBJ2-2, with D perhaps TRBD1 or TRBD2 (5 bases each). This CDR3 has 12 amino acids. The germline V gene has CDR1 ENHRY and CDR2 SYGVKD. The CDR3 DNA reads as TGTGCCATAAGTGAGGGGAACGGGGAGCTGTTTTTT. Its protein product is CAISEGNGELFF.

About this clone itself: One end of the junction does not line up with germline, which may come from a read error. V is TRBV7-7 and J is TRBJ2-5, with D possibly being TRBD2 (6 bases). Germline CDR1 and CDR2: SSHAT and FNYEAQ (reference sequence). This CDR3 has 15 amino acids. The CDR3, as DNA: TGTGCTAGCAGTCCCTCCTTAGCGGCAGCCGAGGCCCAGTACTTC. Its translation is CASSPSLAAAEAQYF.

The chain carries TRBV4-1 and TRBJ1-1; D remains unclear. V was cut by 5 bases and J by 6 bases, with 10 bases left in between. There are 12 residues in the CDR3. Germline V gives CDR1 MGHRA, CDR2 YSYEKL. The chain's CDR3 is CASSSEGAEAFF. The CDR3 DNA is TGCGCCAGCAGCTCAGAGGGTGCTGAAGCTTTCTTT.

V is TRBV27 and J is TRBJ2-3; D might be TRBD1 or TRBD2, each matching 6 bases. CDR1 is MNHEY and CDR2 is SMNVEV in the germline V gene (reference sequence). CDR3 length equals 16 residues. Trimming left V 3 bases short and J 1 base short, with 14 bases between. CDR3: CASSFSNRGRTDTQYF. The CDR3, as DNA: TGTGCCAGCAGTTTCTCCAACCGGGGGCGCACAGATACGCAGTATTTT.

This sequence joins TRBV5-1 and TRBJ2-7; 7 positions agree with TRBD1. The CDR3 spans 14 residues. Per the germline V gene, CDR1 is SGHRS and CDR2 is YFSETQ. Losses at the gene ends were 4 bases for V and 3 bases for J; bases not matched to a gene: 7. The DNA for the CDR3 is TGCGCCAGCAGCCCCGGACAGGAGTACTACGAGCAGTACTTC. Translating gives CASSPGQEYYEQYF.

DNA of the CDR3: TGCGCCAGCAGCCAAGAGGGCGTCAGCACCTACGAGCAGTACTTC. Residues: CASSQEGVSTYEQYF. The rearrangement uses TRBV4-1 and TRBJ2-7, with D unclear. CDR1 MGHRA and CDR2 YSYEKL come from the germline V gene. The CDR3 consists of 15 residues. With 0 bases removed from V and 2 bases from J, the gap between germline ends came to 11 bases.

The chain carries TRBV30 and TRBJ1-1, with D unclear. CDR3 length equals 13 residues. Looked up from germline, CDR1 is GTSNPN and CDR2 is SVGIG (reference sequence). V was clipped by 6 bases and J by 4 bases, with 15 bases between them. CDR3: CACLIGRVTEAFF. The CDR3 bases are TGTGCCTGTCTCATTGGGAGGGTCACTGAAGCTTTCTTT.

This clone occurred a few times. The chain has TRBV30 and TRBJ2-7, with TRBD2 identical over 10 bases. The germline gives CDR1 GTSNPN, CDR2 SVGIG (reference sequence). J was trimmed by 7 bases and V by 5 bases; bases with no gene match: 14. The length of the CDR3 is 15 residues. This chain's CDR3 is CAWSDLAGGVGEQYF. As DNA, the CDR3 is TGTGCCTGGTCTGACTTAGCGGGAGGAGTGGGGGAGCAGTACTTC. The entire variable domain, with the rest obtained from reference TRBV30 and TRBJ2-7, is as follows: SQTIHQWPATLVQPVGSPLSLECTVEGTSNPNLYWYRQAAGRGLQLLFYSVGIGQISSEVPQNLSASRPQDRQFILSSKKLLLSDSGFYLCAWSDLAGGVGEQYFGPGTRLTVT.

The chain has TRBV11-3 and TRBJ1-1, with D perhaps matching TRBD1 (5 bases). The germline CDR1 and CDR2 sequences are SGHNT and YENEEA. Deletions cut 3 bases from V and 2 bases from J, with 16 bases between. The CDR3 is made up of 16 amino acids. In DNA form, the CDR3 reads TGTGCCAGCAGCTTCCCAGGCATTGGGGGAAACACTGAAGCTTTCTTT. Its protein product is CASSFPGIGGNTEAFF.

This CDR3 reads CASSPTGVLETQYF. CDR3 nucleotide sequence: TGTGCCAGCAGCCCTACTGGGGTTTTGGAGACCCAGTACTTC. V is TRBV7-9 and J is TRBJ2-5; D gene uncertain. Germline lookup yields CDR1 SEHNR and CDR2 FQNEAQ (reference sequence). V lost 5 bases, J lost 5 bases, and 15 bases lay in between. The CDR3 contains 14 residues.

V is TRBV6-6 and J is TRBJ1-6; D may be TRBD1 (5 bases). Germline CDR1 and CDR2: MNHNY and SVGAGI (reference sequence). This CDR3 region has 16 residues. Trimming removed 0 bases from V and 7 bases from J, with 13 bases in between. CDR3 nucleotide sequence: TGTGCCAGCAGTTACTCGATGGCAGGGTCGAATTCACCCCTCCACTTT. It is translated as CASSYSMAGSNSPLHF.